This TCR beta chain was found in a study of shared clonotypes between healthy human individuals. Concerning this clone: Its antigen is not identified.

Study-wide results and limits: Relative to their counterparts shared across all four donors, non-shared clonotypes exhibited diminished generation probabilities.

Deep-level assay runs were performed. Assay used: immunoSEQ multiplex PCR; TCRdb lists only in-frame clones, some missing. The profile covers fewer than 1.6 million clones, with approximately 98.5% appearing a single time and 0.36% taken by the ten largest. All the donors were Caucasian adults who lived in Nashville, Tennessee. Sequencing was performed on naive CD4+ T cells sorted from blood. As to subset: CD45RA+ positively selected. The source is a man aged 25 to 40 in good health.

The CDR3 protein is CASSPEGLATNEQFF. The CDR3 DNA reads TGTGCCAGCTCACCTGAGGGACTAGCAACGAATGAGCAGTTCTTC. This chain joins TRBV18 and TRBJ2-1; 9 bases match TRBD2. The CDR3 runs to 15 residues. V dropped 3 bases and J dropped 7; count of bases not matched to a gene: 7. The germline CDR1 and CDR2 sequences are KGHSH and LQKENI.